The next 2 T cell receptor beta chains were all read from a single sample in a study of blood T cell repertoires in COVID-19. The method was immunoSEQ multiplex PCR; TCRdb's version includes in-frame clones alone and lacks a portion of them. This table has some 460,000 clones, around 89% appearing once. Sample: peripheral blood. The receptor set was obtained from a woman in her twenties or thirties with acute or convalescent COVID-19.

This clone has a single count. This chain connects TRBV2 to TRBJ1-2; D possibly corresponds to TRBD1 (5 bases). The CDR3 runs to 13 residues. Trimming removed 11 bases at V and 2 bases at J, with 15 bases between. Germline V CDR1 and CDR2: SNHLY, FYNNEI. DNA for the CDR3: TGTGCCCGCCAGGCAGACAGCAACTATGGCTACACCTTC. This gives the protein CARQADSNYGYTF.

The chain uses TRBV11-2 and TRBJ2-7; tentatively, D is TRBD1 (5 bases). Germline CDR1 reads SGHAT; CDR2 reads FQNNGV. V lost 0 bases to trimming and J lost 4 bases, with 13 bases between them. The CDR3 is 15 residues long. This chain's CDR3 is CASSLEAQGRYEQYF. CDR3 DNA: TGTGCCAGCAGCTTAGAGGCCCAGGGAAGGTACGAGCAGTACTTC.